What follows are 6 T cell receptor beta chains derived from one specimen sequenced in a study of post-analysis software for immune sequencing data. Overall study results and limits: Controls showed lower frequencies than patients for roughly five TRBV segments, and TRBV5-6, TRBV5-1 and TRBV20-1 were among these.

Built from TCR beta cDNA, the libraries had unique molecular identifiers in them. Via MiXCR, TCRdb re-called the PCR reads, giving one row per CDR3 protein. The sample includes roughly 800,000 distinct CDR3 sequences, about 57% of them seen just once. Their antigens are not known. Sequencing was done on a sample of blood. These receptor sequences come from a girl between 10 and 17 years old with multiple sclerosis.

This rearrangement joins TRBV29-1 to TRBJ2-5, with D perhaps matching TRBD1 (5 bases). Trimming cost V 5 bases and J 5 bases, with 18 bases left between them. The germline CDR1 and CDR2 sequences are SQVTM and ANQGSEA. The CDR3 extends over 14 amino acids. CDR3 loop: CSVIKGSGGETQYF. The CDR3 DNA reads as TGCAGCGTTATCAAGGGGTCCGGTGGGGAGACCCAGTACTTC.

The rearrangement joins TRBV5-1 to TRBJ2-7, with 8 bases aligning to TRBD1. The CDR3 extends over 16 amino acids. The J segment lost 3 bases and the V segment lost 0 bases, leaving 8 bases of the junction unmatched. CDR1 and CDR2 (germline): SGHRS, YFSETQ. The CDR3 region has the DNA TGCGCCAGCAGCTTGGCCCCCCATACAGGGGGCTACGAGCAGTACTTC. This sequence encodes CASSLAPHTGGYEQYF.

The J gene is TRBJ2-7, the V gene TRBV10-1; D gene ambiguous. Germline CDR1 reads WNHNN; CDR2 reads SYGVQD (reference sequence). The CDR3 is 13 amino acids. V was shortened by 3 bases and J by 7 bases, with 13 bases between the two germline ends. CDR3 nucleotides: TGCGCCAGCAGTGAAGGCGGCTTCGGGGAGCAGTACTTC. Amino acid sequence: CASSEGGFGEQYF.

V usage is TRBV5-1 and J usage is TRBJ2-7; 7 nucleotides line up with TRBD2. This CDR3 is built from 15 residues. The J segment lost 2 bases and the V segment lost 0 bases, leaving 5 bases of the junction unmatched. CDR1 is SGHRS, CDR2 YFSETQ, per germline. As DNA, the CDR3 is TGCGCCAGCAGCTTGGTAGCGGGTAATCCCTACGAGCAGTACTTC. It is translated as CASSLVAGNPYEQYF.

This clonotype was seen only a few times. CDR3 sequence (DNA): TGTGCCAGCAGCGATCTAGCGGGGACCTCCTACGAGCAGTACTTC. Translated: CASSDLAGTSYEQYF. V gene TRBV2 combines with J gene TRBJ2-7, with TRBD2 matching 9 bases. Germline CDR1 and CDR2: SNHLY and FYNNEI. V lost 6 bases, J lost 0 bases, and 6 bases stayed unmatched. This CDR3 has 15 amino acids.

This rearrangement joins TRBV7-9 to TRBJ1-6; D gene uncertain. V dropped 4 bases and J dropped 13 bases, with 14 bases sitting between them. CDR3 size: 13 residues. Germline V CDR1 and CDR2: SEHNR, FQNEAQ (reference sequence). DNA for the CDR3: TGTGCCAGCAGCTCAGCGCTGGCAGCTCCCCTCCACTTT. Encoded protein: CASSSALAAPLHF.